This is a list of T cell receptor beta chains from one sample in a study of T cells in Graves' hyperthyroidism and ophthalmopathy. TCRdb reprocessed the multiplex PCR reads via MiXCR and lists one record per CDR3 protein. The sample contains hundreds of thousands of distinct CDR3 sequences, about 15% of which appear only once. The sequencing sample was made of blood. These receptors were taken from a man between 18 and 29 years old with Graves' ophthalmopathy. Both conserved end residues are part of each CDR3. A D gene is named only where the DNA matches it firmly. The listing skips clone size in some rows; elsewhere it reads once, few, many or a size class.

>TRBJ2-4|TRBV19|-|-
CASSIRGRPYF
TGTGCCAGTAGTATCAGGGGACGTCCGTACTTC
>TRBJ1-1|TRBV24-1|many|TRBD1
CATSDLDRGGAEAFF
TGTGCCACCAGTGATCTGGACAGGGGAGGTGCTGAAGCTTTCTTT
>TRBJ1-6|TRBV11-2|few|-
CASSLEPGLNSPLHF
TGTGCCAGCAGCTTAGAGCCCGGACTCAATTCACCCCTCCACTTT
>TRBJ1-6|TRBV20-1|few|TRBD1
CSADRGSYSPLHF
TGCAGTGCAGACAGGGGATCTTATTCACCCCTCCACTTT
>TRBJ2-3|TRBV7-2|many|-
CASSLAGATNTQYF
TGTGCCAGCAGCTTAGCGGGGGCGACCAATACGCAGTATTTT
>TRBJ1-6|TRBV4-1|-|-
CASRQTWNPSPLHF
TGCGCCAGCAGACAGACCTGGAACCCTTCACCCCTCCACTTT
>TRBJ2-5|TRBV9|many|-
CASSADGGGGFEETQYF
TGTGCCAGCAGCGCAGATGGCGGAGGGGGGTTCGAAGAGACCCAGTACTTC
>TRBJ1-1|TRBV10-3|-|TRBD1
CATTRQGNTEAFF
TGTGCCACCACTCGACAGGGGAACACTGAAGCTTTCTTT
>TRBJ2-5|TRBV7-2|many|-
CASSFAGQQETQYF
TGTGCCAGCAGCTTTGCGGGACAACAAGAGACCCAGTACTTC
>TRBJ2-6|TRBV7-8|-|-
CASSLNSGANVLTF
TGTGCCAGCAGCCTTAACTCTGGGGCCAACGTCCTGACTTTC
>TRBJ2-1|TRBV12-3/TRBV12-4|many|-
CASSSSGLGTDEQFF
TGTGCCAGCAGTTCCTCGGGCCTAGGAACGGATGAGCAGTTCTTC
>TRBJ1-1|TRBV27|-|TRBD1
CASSGQGTEAFF
TGTGCCAGCAGCGGACAGGGGACTGAAGCTTTCTTT
>TRBJ1-1|TRBV27|many|-
CASSFGIGTEAFF
TGTGCCAGCAGTTTTGGGATAGGCACTGAAGCTTTCTTT
>TRBJ2-3|TRBV9|-|TRBD1
CASSAATGKADTQYF
TGTGCCAGCAGCGCGGCGACAGGGAAAGCAGATACGCAGTATTTT
>TRBJ2-7|TRBV6-1|few|TRBD1
CASRPGQGENEQYF
TGTGCCAGCAGACCGGGACAGGGAGAAAACGAGCAGTACTTC
>TRBJ1-1|TRBV12-3/TRBV12-4|few|-
CASSLGRAPEAFF
TGTGCCAGCAGTTTGGGTAGGGCCCCTGAAGCTTTCTTT
>TRBJ2-2|TRBV19|few|-
CASSLWARRDSNTGELFF
TGTGCCAGTAGCCTATGGGCTCGCAGAGACTCTAACACCGGGGAGCTGTTTTTT
>TRBJ2-1|TRBV14|-|TRBD2
CDSSQDLGLAGGGSYNEQFF
TGTGACAGCAGCCAAGATCTCGGACTAGCGGGAGGTGGATCCTACAATGAGCAGTTCTTC
>TRBJ2-5|TRBV27|-|-
CASSLGGSEAQYF
TGTGCCAGCAGTTTAGGAGGAAGTGAGGCCCAGTACTTC
>TRBJ2-3|TRBV5-1|many|-
CASSSVYLSTDTQYF
TGCGCCAGCAGCTCCGTCTATTTGTCCACAGATACGCAGTATTTT
>TRBJ1-6|TRBV6-2/TRBV6-3|-|-
CASSYSRAAFSNSPLHF
TGTGCCAGCAGTTACTCCAGGGCGGCTTTTAGTAATTCACCCCTCCACTTT
>TRBJ1-1|TRBV3-1|many|-
CASSPELSTEAFF
TGTGCCAGCAGCCCGGAACTTTCCACTGAAGCTTTCTTT
>TRBJ1-3|TRBV6-5|-|-
CASSYSGEGNTIYF
TGTGCCAGCAGTTACTCTGGGGAGGGAAACACCATATATTTT
>TRBJ2-4|TRBV20-1|many|TRBD1
CSAPATGGLYIQYF
TGCAGTGCACCGGCAACAGGGGGTTTGTACATTCAGTACTTC
>TRBJ2-5|TRBV3-1|-|TRBD2
CASSQVGLADEETQYF
TGTGCCAGCAGCCAAGTGGGACTAGCGGATGAAGAGACCCAGTACTTC
>TRBJ2-6|TRBV5-5|few|-
CASLLRESGANVLTF
TGTGCCAGCCTGCTGAGGGAATCTGGGGCCAACGTCCTGACTTTC
>TRBJ2-7|TRBV4-1|-|TRBD2
CASSRGSGNYEQYF
TGCGCCAGCAGCCGGGGAAGCGGGAACTACGAGCAGTACTTC
>TRBJ1-5|TRBV2|many|TRBD1
CASSGGQTHQPQHF
TGTGCCAGCAGTGGGGGACAGACACATCAGCCCCAGCATTTT
>TRBJ2-5|TRBV7-2|many|-
CASSLGLGPETQYF
TGTGCCAGCAGCTTAGGGCTAGGGCCAGAGACCCAGTACTTC
>TRBJ2-7|TRBV7-2|-|TRBD1
CASSWTGRYEQYF
TGTGCCAGCAGCTGGACAGGGCGCTACGAGCAGTACTTC
>TRBJ1-1|TRBV7-8|-|-
CASSLVGWGARNTEAFF
TGTGCCAGCAGCTTAGTCGGGTGGGGGGCGAGGAACACTGAAGCTTTCTTT